The clone carrying this T cell receptor beta chain has only one observation. The sample belongs to a study of blood T cell repertoires in COVID-19. Study overall: Sites across the United States, Italy and Spain contributed samples from acute and convalescent COVID-19. The analysed material was cDNA or gDNA that came from T cells, B-cell-depleted T cells, or PBMCs.

As processed by the authors: It was from reference gene primer amplification that nucleated cell counts were estimated. Data came from immunoSEQ multiplex PCR; TCRdb stores just in-frame clones and leaves some out. That table is the source of V, J and clone size, and D and trimming were worked out from the DNA. The table has about 26,000 clones, 90% seen once; the top ten hold over 9%. Germline lookup yields CDR1 SNHLY and CDR2 FYNNEI. The V end lost 6 bases, the J end lost 2 bases, and 13 bases lay between the germline ends. This CDR3 is built from 14 residues. V usage is TRBV2 and J usage is TRBJ1-2; D remains ambiguous. Sequenced sample: peripheral blood. This TCR came from an older man with acute or convalescent COVID-19. As DNA, the CDR3 is TGTGCCAGCAGCGCAACACGAAACAACTATGGCTACACCTTC. Protein product: CASSATRNNYGYTF.